Presented here are 26 T cell receptor beta chains from one specimen sequenced in a study of shared clonotypes between healthy human individuals. It was CD45RO-negative cells, positively selected for CCR7, that made up naive CD8 cells, with terminally differentiated effector memory CD45RA+ cells excluded. The repertoire was sequenced with immunoSEQ multiplex PCR; TCRdb's copy has only in-frame clones and lacks some. The profile shows around 2.1 million clones, approximately 94% of them singletons. The sample consisted of naive CD8+ T cells from PBMCs. These receptors originate from a man aged 18 to 30 in good health. Some clones in this sample may be carry-over from other donors' samples.

This chain uses TRBV4-1 with TRBJ2-5; D is ambiguous. This CDR3 comprises 14 residues. V lost 4 bases and J 2 bases, leaving 11 bases between the germline ends. Germline values: CDR1 MGHRA, CDR2 YSYEKL. CDR3: CASSPAWQQETQYF. CDR3 DNA sequence: TGCGCCAGCAGCCCCGCATGGCAGCAAGAGACCCAGTACTTC.

The V and J genes are TRBV7-9 and TRBJ1-2, with 9 bases that match TRBD1. The CDR3 is 15 residues long. Germline V CDR1 and CDR2: SEHNR, FQNEAQ (reference sequence). V gave up 4 bases and J gave up 4 bases; unmatched junction bases: 7. For the CDR3, the DNA is TGTGCCAGCAGCTCAACAGGGGGCTCCGGCTATGGCTACACCTTC. This gives the protein CASSSTGGSGYGYTF.

The chain uses TRBV7-6 and TRBJ2-1, with 8 nucleotides matching TRBD2. Germline assignment: CDR1 SGHVS and CDR2 FNYEAQ. CDR3 length: 17 residues. The J segment lost 7 bases and the V segment lost 0 bases, leaving 11 bases of the junction unmatched. CDR3 nucleotide sequence: TGTGCCAGCAGCTTAGCAGCCAGAGCGGGAGTTAAGAATGAGCAGTTCTTC. Translated: CASSLAARAGVKNEQFF. The full variable domain, in which reference TRBV7-6 and TRBJ2-1 provide the parts outside the CDR3, is GAGVSQSPRYKVTKRGQDVALRCDPISGHVSLYWYRQALGQGPEFLTYFNYEAQQDKSGLPNDRFSAERPEGSISTLTIQRTEQRDSAMYRCASSLAARAGVKNEQFFGPGTRLTVL.

The V gene is TRBV19, the J gene TRBJ1-5; D call uncertain. This CDR3 region has 15 residues. V lost 1 base and J lost 8, with 15 bases in between. Germline loops: CDR1 LNHDA, CDR2 SQIVND (reference sequence). For the CDR3, the DNA is TGTGCCAGTAGTATAGGGCGGAATCCCTGGGAGCCCCAGCATTTT. Encoded protein: CASSIGRNPWEPQHF.

This clone came up once. Other DNA sequences in the sample encode the same CDR3. The chain joins TRBV29-1 to TRBJ2-2; a weak D match, TRBD1 (5 bases). V lost 5 bases and J 0 bases, leaving 7 bases between the germline ends. The CDR3 is made up of 13 amino acids. Per germline, CDR1 SQVTM and CDR2 ANQGSEA. CDR3 DNA: TGCAGCGTTTTGACAGCGAACACCGGGGAGCTGTTTTTT. Its protein product is CSVLTANTGELFF.

The rearrangement links TRBV7-9 to TRBJ2-7; 8 positions match TRBD2. Per germline, CDR1 SEHNR and CDR2 FQNEAQ (reference sequence). There are 15 residues in the CDR3. With 5 bases clipped from V and 1 base from J, the junction kept 7 bases outside the gene matches. This CDR3 is CASSPSGGRSYEQYF. The DNA for the CDR3 is TGTGCCAGCAGCCCTTCGGGCGGGAGGTCCTACGAGCAGTACTTC.

The genes are TRBV7-2 and TRBJ1-1; the match to TRBD1 covers 7 bases. V lost 5 bases and J lost 5; bases outside the gene matches: 14. The CDR3 totals 16 residues. The germline V gene has CDR1 SGHTA and CDR2 FQGNSA. CDR3 nucleotide sequence: TGTGCCAGCAGCACCCGACAGGGCACGGGAAAAACTGAAGCTTTCTTT. As protein: CASSTRQGTGKTEAFF.

The chain employs TRBV11-2 and TRBJ2-1, with 10 positions matching TRBD2. The CDR3 loop spans 17 amino acids. V trimming: 5 bases; J trimming: 5 bases; junction bases outside the gene matches: 12. Germline V gene sequence: CDR1 SGHAT, CDR2 FQNNGV. For the CDR3, the DNA is TGTGCCAGCAGCCCAATATGGCGGCTAGCGGGAGACAATGAGCAGTTCTTC. Its protein is CASSPIWRLAGDNEQFF.

The chain links TRBV5-4 to TRBJ2-5; TRBD1 might be the D (6 bases). CDR1 and CDR2 (germline): SGHNT, YYREEE (reference sequence). The V end lost 0 bases, the J end lost 3 bases, and 9 bases lay between the germline ends. The CDR3 extends over 14 amino acids. The chain's CDR3 is CASSLVPGEETQYF. The CDR3 region has the DNA TGTGCCAGCAGCTTGGTACCAGGGGAAGAGACCCAGTACTTC.

The V and J genes are TRBV7-3 and TRBJ2-2; 13 bases align to TRBD2. The CDR3 extends over 21 amino acids. V shed 5 bases, J shed 4 bases, and the junction held 19 bases outside the gene matches. Germline V gene lookup returns CDR1 SGHTA and CDR2 FQGTGA. The CDR3 loop reads CASSQGYTGTSGNIGTGELFF. Written as DNA, the CDR3 is TGTGCCAGCAGCCAAGGATACACCGGGACTAGCGGGAACATTGGCACCGGGGAGCTGTTTTTT.

The rearrangement uses TRBV5-1 and TRBJ2-7; TRBD2 matches 9 bases. This CDR3 has 15 residues. With V trimmed by 2 bases and J by 2 bases, 5 bases remained unmatched. Germline loops: CDR1 SGHRS, CDR2 YFSETQ. The CDR3 protein is CASSLGREGPYEQYF. The CDR3 coding sequence is TGCGCCAGCAGCTTAGGGCGGGAGGGTCCCTACGAGCAGTACTTC.

The chain recombines TRBV27 with TRBJ2-7, with D possibly matching TRBD1 (5 bases). Trimming removed 8 bases from V and 1 base from J, with 9 bases in between. Germline-derived CDR1 and CDR2 are MNHEY and SMNVEV (reference sequence). CDR3 size: 12 residues. The CDR3 DNA is TGTGCCAGCGCCGACAGATCCTACGAGCAGTACTTC. It is translated as CASADRSYEQYF.

This chain uses TRBV7-9 with TRBJ2-7; tentatively, D is TRBD1 or TRBD2 (5 bases each). Germline V gives CDR1 SEHNR, CDR2 FQNEAQ (reference sequence). The CDR3 consists of 13 residues. The V end was cut by 10 bases, the J end by 3 bases, with 16 bases between. The CDR3 region has the DNA TGTGCCACGGCCGGGGCGTTATTCTACGAGCAGTACTTC. The encoded protein is CATAGALFYEQYF.

This chain joins TRBV6-5 and TRBJ1-1; D ambiguous. Trimming removed 2 bases at V and 1 base at J, with 8 bases between. The germline V gene has CDR1 MNHEY and CDR2 SVGAGI. The CDR3 covers 14 residues. CDR3 bases: TGTGCCAGCAGTTACCAGGCCTGGAACACTGAAGCTTTCTTT. It translates to CASSYQAWNTEAFF.

The CDR3 is CASSESKDPYEQYF. CDR3 DNA sequence: TGCGCCAGCAGTGAGTCTAAGGACCCCTACGAGCAGTACTTC. The genes are TRBV10-1 and TRBJ2-7, with D unclear. Trimming shortened V by 0 bases and J by 2 bases, and 8 bases separated the two germline ends. CDR1 is WNHNN and CDR2 is SYGVQD in the germline V gene (reference sequence). The CDR3 consists of 14 residues.

Worth noting for this clone: Other nucleotide sequences from this sample produce the same CDR3. The chain carries TRBV27 and TRBJ2-1; D perhaps matches TRBD2 (5 bases). Germline V gives CDR1 MNHEY, CDR2 SMNVEV (reference sequence). The CDR3 is 14 amino acids. V lost 2 bases, J lost 1 base, and 6 bases lay in between. In nucleotides, the CDR3 is TGTGCCAGCAGTTTAGGCGGGTCCTACAATGAGCAGTTCTTC. Its protein is CASSLGGSYNEQFF.

The rearrangement joins TRBV11-2 to TRBJ2-7; 8 positions agree with TRBD1. The junction had 10 bases not matched to a gene; V was cut back by 3 bases and J by 12 bases. This CDR3 comprises 13 residues. CDR1 and CDR2 from the germline V gene are SGHAT and FQNNGV. CDR3 in amino acids: CASSFRGQHSMYF. The CDR3 coding sequence is TGTGCCAGCAGCTTCAGGGGGCAACACAGCATGTACTTC.

The chain is built from TRBV28 and TRBJ2-1, with D uncertain. This CDR3 region has 15 residues. Trimming cost V 4 bases and J 3 bases, with 13 bases left between them. Per germline, CDR1 MDHEN and CDR2 SYDVKM. DNA for the CDR3: TGTGCCAGCAGTTCGCTAGTAATGCACTACAATGAGCAGTTCTTC. Translated: CASSSLVMHYNEQFF.

This clone has a single count. V and J are TRBV5-6 and TRBJ2-5; tentative D call: TRBD1 (6 bases). The ends were cut back, 0 bases at V and 5 bases at J, with 11 bases in the middle. This CDR3 has 14 amino acids. Germline V CDR1 and CDR2: SGHDT, YYEEEE. In nucleotides, the CDR3 is TGTGCCAGCAGCTTGGACAGGGCTTTGGAGACCCAGTACTTC. Amino acid sequence: CASSLDRALETQYF.

The chain combines TRBV28 with TRBJ2-7; no firm D call. CDR3 length: 14 residues. V shed 9 bases and J shed 3 bases, with 18 bases lying between them. Germline V gene lookup returns CDR1 MDHEN and CDR2 SYDVKM. For the CDR3, the DNA is TGTGCCAGTGGTACCAGACAACTCGACTACGAGCAGTACTTC. The encoded protein is CASGTRQLDYEQYF.

The chain links TRBV15 to TRBJ2-3; 8 nucleotides align to TRBD2. The CDR3 sequence is 16 residues long. Germline loops: CDR1 LNHNV, CDR2 YYDKDF (reference sequence). The J segment lost 4 bases and the V segment lost 5 bases, leaving 11 bases of the junction unmatched. Written as DNA, the CDR3 is TGTGCCACCAGCTCAGGAGCGGGGGAGTGGGCAGATACGCAGTATTTT. It yields the protein CATSSGAGEWADTQYF.

This clone has a handful of counts. Additional DNA sequences in this sample encode the identical CDR3. V and J are TRBV5-8 and TRBJ2-7; unclear D gene. CDR1 and CDR2 from the germline V gene are SGHTS and YDEGEE. There are 11 residues in the CDR3. V lost 4 bases to trimming and J lost 0 bases, with 2 bases between them. As DNA, the CDR3 is TGTGCCAGCAGCCCCTCCTACGAGCAGTACTTC. Translated, it gives CASSPSYEQYF.

The gene calls are TRBV5-1 and TRBJ2-2; the match to TRBD2 covers 7 bases. This CDR3 is 17 amino acids long. CDR1 SGHRS and CDR2 YFSETQ come from the germline V gene. V lost 3 bases to trimming and J lost 3 bases; unmatched junction nucleotides: 11. The CDR3 bases are TGCGCCAGCAGCTCCCGAGGTCCTAGCGGATACACCGGGGAGCTGTTTTTT. It is translated as CASSSRGPSGYTGELFF.

The V and J genes are TRBV6-1 and TRBJ2-1; D is possibly TRBD2 (6 bases). Germline values: CDR1 MNHNS, CDR2 SASEGT. Between the trimmed V and J ends, which lost 1 base and 6 bases, there was a span of 10 bases. CDR3 length: 14 amino acids. In nucleotides, the CDR3 is TGTGCCAGCAGTGAAGAGGACTACGGCAATGAGCAGTTCTTC. Translating it yields CASSEEDYGNEQFF.

The V and J genes are TRBV11-2 and TRBJ2-5, with unresolved D. Germline V gives CDR1 SGHAT, CDR2 FQNNGV. Trimming pared 3 bases from V and 1 base from J, leaving 9 bases between. There are 14 residues in the CDR3. The CDR3 DNA reads TGTGCCAGCAGCTTTTTTTTGGGCCAAGAGACCCAGTACTTC. This codes for CASSFFLGQETQYF.

The CDR3 region is CASSSRQGMNTEAFF. The CDR3, as DNA: TGTGCCAGCAGCTCCCGACAGGGAATGAACACTGAAGCTTTCTTT. This sequence joins TRBV7-8 and TRBJ1-1, with 7 bases that match TRBD1. The CDR3 contains 15 residues. The germline CDR1 and CDR2 sequences are SGHVS and FQNEAQ. V shed 4 bases, J shed 0 bases, and the junction held 5 bases outside the gene matches.